This TCR beta chain was retrieved from a study of siplizumab effects on memory and regulatory T cells. Study-level findings and limits: The majority of clones, roughly 80-95% of proliferating CD4+ or CD8+ clones, lacked an assignable naive or memory phenotype. With siplizumab, mappable alloreactive CD4+ clones averaged about 70% Treg-derived, versus 25% to 30% in controls. Suppressive function of proliferating Tregs from siplizumab cultures was not confirmed.

The table came from immunoSEQ multiplex PCR; TCRdb's copy has only in-frame clones and leaves some out. The sample has about 120,000 clones; around 94% are singletons. About this clone: Its antigen is currently unknown.

The receptor was isolated from a human donor in good health. The sequencing input was non-Treg CD4+ T cells sorted from blood.

CDR3 protein: CASSTGQGALYGYTF. CDR3 coding DNA: TGTGCCAGTAGTACCGGACAGGGCGCGCTATATGGCTACACCTTC. The V call is TRBV19, the J call TRBJ1-2; 8 bases map to TRBD1. CDR3 length: 15 residues. The junction had 9 bases not matched to a gene; V was cut back by 4 bases and J by 5 bases. CDR1 and CDR2 from the germline V gene are LNHDA and SQIVND (reference sequence).